Shown below are 18 T cell receptor beta chains from a single sample sequenced in a study of Graves' ophthalmopathy and Graves' hyperthyroidism. Amplified material comprised TCR beta CDR3 regions derived from RNA transcripts. HTBI primers served in a first-round RT-PCR, which a second-round multiplex PCR followed. Each CDR3 protein gets one entry after TCRdb re-called the multiplex PCR reads with MiXCR. The sample holds fewer than 350,000 distinct CDR3 sequences, roughly 15% seen once. The sample comprised peripheral blood. Receptor source: an adult man with Graves' ophthalmopathy.

This clonotype was seen ten or more times. This chain connects TRBV12-3 or TRBV12-4 to TRBJ1-3, with 7 bases that match TRBD1. The CDR3 contains 15 residues. Trimming removed 6 bases from V and 2 bases from J; junction bases left unmatched: 7. The CDR3 here is CASSLSGTAGNTIYF. The CDR3 nucleotides are TGTGCCAGCAGCCTATCCGGGACAGCTGGAAACACCATATATTTT.

This clonotype has at least ten counts. This chain uses TRBV6-2 or TRBV6-3 with TRBJ2-2, with 9 bases aligning to TRBD1. With 5 bases clipped from V and 3 bases from J, the junction kept 4 bases outside the gene matches. CDR1 and CDR2 from the germline V gene are MNHEY and SVGEGT. This CDR3 has 15 amino acids. The CDR3 DNA reads TGTGCCAGCAGTAAACAGGGGGCGTACACCGGGGAGCTGTTTTTT. Protein sequence: CASSKQGAYTGELFF.

This clonotype was seen at least ten times. The gene calls are TRBV6-1 and TRBJ1-1; 7 nucleotides agree with TRBD1. The length of the CDR3 is 12 residues. Trimming took 7 bases from V and 6 from J; bases not matched to a gene: 5. Germline-derived CDR1 and CDR2 are MNHNS and SASEGT. DNA for the CDR3: TGTGCCAGCATAGGGGGCGAGCCTGAAGCTTTCTTT. It is translated as CASIGGEPEAFF.

This clonotype was counted ten times or more. The chain employs TRBV7-9 and TRBJ1-1; D remains ambiguous. The CDR3 contains 13 residues. Germline CDR1 and CDR2: SEHNR and FQNEAQ (reference sequence). V shed 1 base and J shed 3 bases, with 6 bases lying between them. The CDR3 loop is CASSLVWDTEAFF. For the CDR3, the DNA is TGTGCCAGCAGCTTAGTATGGGACACTGAAGCTTTCTTT.

This clonotype was seen repeatedly, ten times or more. The chain uses TRBV27 and TRBJ2-7; perhaps TRBD2 as D (5 bases). Trimming removed 6 bases from V and 4 bases from J, with 16 bases in between. The CDR3 covers 14 residues. The germline CDR1 and CDR2 sequences are MNHEY and SMNVEV (reference sequence). The chain's CDR3 is CASRDLSTRYEQYF. CDR3 in DNA: TGTGCCAGCAGAGACCTTAGCACTAGGTACGAGCAGTACTTC.

This rearrangement joins TRBV27 to TRBJ2-2; tentatively, D is TRBD1 (6 bases). CDR1 and CDR2 (germline): MNHEY, SMNVEV (reference sequence). Trimming stripped 5 bases from V and 4 bases from J, with 11 bases between. This CDR3 region has 14 residues. This CDR3 is CASSPGQITGELFF. The CDR3, as DNA: TGTGCCAGCAGTCCCGGACAGATCACCGGGGAGCTGTTTTTT.

This clonotype came up many times. This chain's CDR3 is CSARALKQLAYEQYF. The CDR3, as DNA: TGCAGTGCTAGAGCCCTTAAACAGCTAGCCTACGAGCAGTACTTC. The V and J genes are TRBV20-1 and TRBJ2-7; D unresolved. The germline V gene has CDR1 DFQATT and CDR2 SNEGSKA (reference sequence). This CDR3 comprises 15 residues. V was cut by 1 base and J by 2 bases, with 15 bases left in between.

This clonotype was seen repeatedly, ten times or more. The V call is TRBV20-1, the J call TRBJ2-7; the D gene could be TRBD1 or TRBD2 (5 bases each). Germline assignment: CDR1 DFQATT and CDR2 SNEGSKA (reference sequence). Trimming removed 4 bases from V and 4 bases from J, with 11 bases in between. This CDR3 contains 12 residues. The CDR3 spells CSAKGTAYEQYF. The CDR3 DNA is TGCAGTGCTAAGGGGACCGCATACGAGCAGTACTTC.

This clonotype was picked up many times. The rearrangement links TRBV20-1 to TRBJ1-1; 7 bases fit TRBD1. Per the germline V gene, CDR1 is DFQATT and CDR2 is SNEGSKA (reference sequence). The CDR3 contains 14 residues. V lost 2 bases and J lost 7; bases outside the gene matches: 10. The CDR3 sequence: CSARPHRGGGEAFF. CDR3 nucleotide sequence: TGCAGTGCTAGACCCCACAGGGGAGGGGGTGAAGCTTTCTTT.

This clonotype has ten or more counts. V and J are TRBV5-1 and TRBJ2-5; D gene ambiguous. This CDR3 is 18 amino acids long. Germline V gene sequence: CDR1 SGHRS, CDR2 YFSETQ. Trimming removed 0 bases from V and 5 bases from J, with 23 bases in between. The CDR3 here is CASSLGYQLKDRPETQYF. In DNA, the CDR3 is TGCGCCAGCAGCTTGGGATACCAACTCAAGGACCGTCCTGAGACCCAGTACTTC.

This clonotype was recorded at least ten times. The J gene is TRBJ1-1, the V gene TRBV7-2; D might be TRBD1 (5 bases). Germline V gene sequence: CDR1 SGHTA, CDR2 FQGNSA. The CDR3 length is 14 residues. V dropped 4 bases and J dropped 10 bases, with 19 bases sitting between them. CDR3 region: CASSSGRGTRTAFF. CDR3 sequence (DNA): TGTGCCAGCAGCTCAGGCCGCGGGACTAGAACAGCTTTCTTT.

Many counts were recorded for this clonotype. The rearrangement uses TRBV5-4 and TRBJ2-5; D may be TRBD2 (5 bases). Trimming shortened V by 0 bases and J by 5 bases, and 11 bases separated the two germline ends. This CDR3 is built from 14 residues. From germline, CDR1 is SGHNT and CDR2 YYREEE (reference sequence). CDR3 coding DNA: TGTGCCAGCAGCTTGGGTGGGAGTTGGGAGACCCAGTACTTC. It codes for CASSLGGSWETQYF. The full variable domain, rest sourced from reference TRBV5-4 and TRBJ2-5, is ETGVTQSPTHLIKTRGQQVTLRCSSQSGHNTVSWYQQALGQGPQFIFQYYREEENGRGNFPPRFSGLQFPNYSSELNVNALELDDSALYLCASSLGGSWETQYFGPGTRLLVL.

This clonotype occurred many times. The chain couples TRBV5-1 to TRBJ1-2; unclear D gene. The V and J ends lost 4 bases and 4 bases respectively, with 11 bases between them. This CDR3 spans 13 amino acids. The germline gives CDR1 SGHRS, CDR2 YFSETQ. The DNA for the CDR3 is TGCGCCAGCAGCCCCGGATCGGGCTATGGCTACACCTTC. It translates to CASSPGSGYGYTF.

This clonotype was observed many times. The chain couples TRBV7-8 to TRBJ1-5; TRBD1 aligns across 8 bases. Germline assignment: CDR1 SGHVS and CDR2 FQNEAQ. Losses at the gene ends were 4 bases for V and 1 base for J; bases not matched to a gene: 6. The CDR3 is 16 residues long. DNA for the CDR3: TGTGCCAGCAGCTCTCAGGGGGCTAGGAGCAATCAGCCCCAGCATTTT. It codes for CASSSQGARSNQPQHF.

This clonotype has at least ten counts. The chain joins TRBV6-5 to TRBJ1-2; 9 bases line up with TRBD1. The V and J ends lost 4 bases and 4 bases, in that order; junction bases with no gene match: 13. Germline CDR1 MNHEY, CDR2 SVGAGI. The CDR3 spans 17 residues. Here the CDR3 reads CASSSRLGTGFPYGYTF. The CDR3 region has the DNA TGTGCCAGCAGTTCTCGCCTAGGGACAGGGTTTCCCTATGGCTACACCTTC.

This clonotype was found many times. The chain combines TRBV30 with TRBJ2-7, with a possible D match to TRBD1 (5 bases). The CDR3 runs to 14 residues. V gave up 0 bases and J gave up 5 bases, with 14 bases separating them. Germline V CDR1 and CDR2: GTSNPN, SVGIG (reference sequence). The CDR3 region has the DNA TGTGCCTGGAGTGTACACCCAGGGTCGGACGAGCAGTACTTC. It yields the protein CAWSVHPGSDEQYF.

CDR3 sequence: CASTRTGSAGNTIYF. CDR3 nucleotide sequence: TGTGCCAGCACCAGGACAGGCAGCGCTGGAAACACCATATATTTT. The V and J genes are TRBV6-2 or TRBV6-3 and TRBJ1-3; TRBD1 matches 7 bases. The CDR3 has 15 residues. V trimming: 7 bases; J trimming: 2 bases; junction bases outside the gene matches: 8. CDR1 and CDR2 from the germline V gene are MNHEY and SVGEGT.

In its sample, this clonotype was seen many times. The J gene is TRBJ1-4, the V gene TRBV28; 8 bases align to TRBD1. Germline CDR1 reads MDHEN; CDR2 reads SYDVKM. Unmatched junction bases numbered 9, after V lost 7 bases and J lost 8 bases. This CDR3 is built from 14 residues. In DNA, the CDR3 is TGTGCCAGCAAAACAGGGGGTGGGCGCGAAAAACTGTTTTTT. Protein product: CASKTGGGREKLFF.